These 32 T cell receptor beta chains were sequenced from one sample in a study of CXCR3-negative and CXCR3-positive naive CD8 T cells. General study points: CXCR3-negative naive cells had less hydrophobic TRB CDR3s than did CXCR3-positive naive cells.

5' RACE that incorporated UMI labels was used to prepare the TRB cDNA libraries. TCRdb reprocessed the 5' RACE reads; each CDR3 protein has one entry and no DNA is given. The specimen's table records 150,000 to 180,000 distinct CDR3 sequences. Which antigens these TCRs recognize remains unknown. Sequenced sample: naive CXCR3+ CD8+ T cells from blood. Indicated subset: CD45RO-CCR7+CD27+CD95- naive CD8+ T cells expressing CXCR3 (TNR3+). These receptors came from a human donor in good health. Some clones in this sample may be carry-over from other donors' samples.

The chain uses TRBV7-9 and TRBJ1-2. The CDR3 length is 12 residues. Germline CDR1 and CDR2: SEHNR and FQNEAQ (reference sequence). This chain's CDR3 is CASSLAGYGYTF.

The rearrangement links TRBV28 to TRBJ2-7; TCRdb's assignment of TRBD1 cannot be checked, as there is no DNA. Germline V gene sequence: CDR1 MDHEN, CDR2 SYDVKM. This CDR3 comprises 15 residues. The CDR3 loop reads CASSTTPGGTHEQYF.

The chain is built from TRBV7-9 and TRBJ2-7. Germline CDR1 reads SEHNR; CDR2 reads FQNEAQ (reference sequence). The CDR3 runs 14 residues. The CDR3 is CASSPGRRDYEQYF.

The chain combines TRBV19 with TRBJ1-1. Germline V CDR1 and CDR2: LNHDA, SQIVND (reference sequence). CDR3 length: 11 residues. The CDR3 loop is CASSLYTEAFF. The variable domain in full, completed from reference TRBV19 and TRBJ1-1, reads DGGITQSPKYLFRKEGQNVTLSCEQNLNHDAMYWYRQDPGQGLRLIYYSQIVNDFQKGDIAEGYSVSREKKESFPLTVTSAQKNPTAFYLCASSLYTEAFFGQGTRLTVV.

CDR3 in amino acids: CASSTRTSGYEQYF. This chain uses TRBV28 with TRBJ2-7; TCRdb designates TRBD2, a call that cannot be tested without DNA. Germline CDR1 and CDR2: MDHEN and SYDVKM. The CDR3 runs to 14 residues.

The chain joins TRBV7-9 to TRBJ2-3; the TCRdb D gene call, TRBD2, has no DNA to confirm it. CDR1 and CDR2 from the germline V gene are SEHNR and FQNEAQ (reference sequence). This CDR3 region has 15 residues. The CDR3 is CASPGVTGAPDTQYF.

The V gene is TRBV29-1, the J gene TRBJ2-5; the TRBD2 assignment by TCRdb is unverifiable without DNA. Germline lookup yields CDR1 SQVTM and CDR2 ANQGSEA. The CDR3 runs to 14 residues. The CDR3 here is CSVDRAERAETQYF.

This rearrangement joins TRBV5-1 to TRBJ2-1; TCRdb returns TRBD2, unconfirmable since there is no DNA. CDR3 size: 15 residues. The germline V gene has CDR1 SGHRS and CDR2 YFSETQ. The CDR3 protein is CASSIGTSGAHEQFF.

The chain employs TRBV15 and TRBJ2-1. The CDR3 covers 13 residues. The germline gives CDR1 LNHNV, CDR2 YYDKDF (reference sequence). CDR3 amino acids: CATSRDSRNEQFF.

The chain employs TRBV7-9 and TRBJ2-5. In germline, CDR1 is SEHNR, CDR2 FQNEAQ (reference sequence). The CDR3 runs 15 residues. The CDR3: CASSLARLSVETQYF.

V gene TRBV14 combines with J gene TRBJ2-1. CDR3 length equals 13 residues. Germline V lookup: CDR1 SGHDN, CDR2 FVKESK. The CDR3 is CASSPHMHNEQFF.

The chain has TRBV27 and TRBJ1-5; absent DNA, TCRdb's TRBD1 call cannot be checked. Germline loops: CDR1 MNHEY, CDR2 SMNVEV (reference sequence). This CDR3 contains 14 residues. The CDR3 is CASSSTGGVQPQHF.

The rearrangement links TRBV29-1 to TRBJ1-2; the TRBD1 assignment by TCRdb is unverifiable without DNA. Germline assignment: CDR1 SQVTM and CDR2 ANQGSEA. This CDR3 spans 15 amino acids. The CDR3 loop is CSVEVRGQVDYGYTF.

V gene TRBV29-1 combines with J gene TRBJ2-1; TCRdb returns TRBD1, unconfirmable since there is no DNA. The CDR3 is made up of 14 amino acids. Germline values: CDR1 SQVTM, CDR2 ANQGSEA. The CDR3 loop is CSGGQAITYNEQFF.

The chain employs TRBV29-1 and TRBJ2-7; TCRdb returns TRBD1, unconfirmable since there is no DNA. The CDR3 is made up of 13 amino acids. The germline CDR1 and CDR2 sequences are SQVTM and ANQGSEA. The CDR3 here is CSVEDGTAYEQYF.

The rearrangement joins TRBV29-1 to TRBJ2-5. Germline CDR1 and CDR2: SQVTM and ANQGSEA. The CDR3 runs to 18 residues. The CDR3 protein is CSVEDPIRSAGLQETQYF. Filled out from reference TRBV29-1 and TRBJ2-5, the complete variable domain reads SAVISQKPSRDICQRGTSLTIQCQVDSQVTMMFWYRQQPGQSLTLIATANQGSEATYESGFVIDKFPISRPNLTFSTLTVSNMSPEDSSIYLCSVEDPIRSAGLQETQYFGPGTRLLVL.

V and J are TRBV7-9 and TRBJ1-2. The CDR3 sequence is 13 residues long. Germline CDR1 reads SEHNR; CDR2 reads FQNEAQ (reference sequence). CDR3 in amino acids: CASLSSQYYGYTF.

CDR3 in amino acids: CASRPAQGFNEQYF. The chain couples TRBV5-1 to TRBJ2-7; TCRdb calls TRBD1, which cannot be checked without DNA. The CDR3 is 14 residues long. Germline assignment: CDR1 SGHRS and CDR2 YFSETQ.

The chain combines TRBV2 with TRBJ2-1; checking the TCRdb D call of TRBD1 is not possible without DNA. The CDR3 runs 15 residues. From germline, CDR1 is SNHLY and CDR2 FYNNEI. The CDR3 loop is CASHLPGQGYNEQFF.

This rearrangement joins TRBV7-9 to TRBJ2-5; the D gene TCRdb calls, TRBD2, cannot be checked with no DNA. This CDR3 region has 14 residues. Germline CDR1 reads SEHNR; CDR2 reads FQNEAQ (reference sequence). The CDR3 is CASSLIRAEETQYF.

The V and J genes are TRBV20-1 and TRBJ2-3; the TRBD1 assignment by TCRdb is unverifiable without DNA. CDR1 is DFQATT and CDR2 is SNEGSKA in the germline V gene (reference sequence). The CDR3 is made up of 17 amino acids. This chain's CDR3 is CSARDISGGLVVDTQYF.

The genes are TRBV21-1 and TRBJ2-7. TRBV21-1 is termed a pseudogene. The CDR3 extends over 15 amino acids. CDR3 protein: CASSKQAEQTREQYF.

This chain links TRBV7-9 with TRBJ1-2. The CDR3 is 15 residues long. CDR1 and CDR2 from the germline V gene are SEHNR and FQNEAQ (reference sequence). The CDR3 spells CASSSEHGINYGYTF.

V usage is TRBV7-2 and J usage is TRBJ1-6. Germline V lookup: CDR1 SGHTA, CDR2 FQGNSA. The CDR3 is made up of 17 amino acids. The CDR3 sequence is CASSFDRDEYYNSPLHF.

The V and J genes are TRBV28 and TRBJ1-2; lacking DNA, the TRBD1 call made by TCRdb goes unchecked. The CDR3 has 16 amino acids. Germline V gene lookup returns CDR1 MDHEN and CDR2 SYDVKM. The CDR3 sequence: CASSTTGQLLNYGYTF.

The CDR3 reads CASSDPGQGFQPQHF. V is TRBV6-1 and J is TRBJ1-5; TCRdb reports TRBD1, a call that lacks DNA to check it against. From germline, CDR1 is MNHNS and CDR2 SASEGT. The CDR3 spans 15 residues.

J is TRBJ2-3 and V is TRBV14; with no DNA, the TCRdb D assignment of TRBD2 cannot be verified. CDR3 size: 17 residues. CDR1 and CDR2 (germline): SGHDN, FVKESK. The chain's CDR3 is CASSQGVLAGQTDTQYF.

The CDR3 spells CASSPGGPEQFF. The V and J genes are TRBV28 and TRBJ2-1; TCRdb returns TRBD1, unconfirmable since there is no DNA. Germline V lookup: CDR1 MDHEN, CDR2 SYDVKM. CDR3 length: 12 residues. The variable domain in full, completed from reference TRBV28 and TRBJ2-1, reads DVKVTQSSRYLVKRTGEKVFLECVQDMDHENMFWYRQDPGLGLRLIYFSYDVKMKEKGDIPEGYSVSREKKERFSLILESASTNQTSMYLCASSPGGPEQFFGPGTRLTVL.

The CDR3 sequence: CASSQDPFGNRVTGELFF. The chain uses TRBV4-3 and TRBJ2-2; TCRdb lists TRBD1, though no DNA is available to test this call. This CDR3 contains 18 residues. CDR1 is LGHNA, CDR2 YSLEER, per germline.

The rearrangement links TRBV7-9 to TRBJ2-3. Germline lookup yields CDR1 SEHNR and CDR2 FQNEAQ (reference sequence). This CDR3 spans 13 amino acids. The chain's CDR3 is CASSQVIRDTQYF.

The chain employs TRBV6-5 and TRBJ2-1; TCRdb's D call, TRBD1, is unchecked because there is no DNA. Looked up from germline, CDR1 is MNHEY and CDR2 is SVGAGI. There are 14 residues in the CDR3. The CDR3 loop is CASAGLSSYYEQFF.

V and J are TRBV20-1 and TRBJ1-2; the TRBD1 assignment by TCRdb is unverifiable without DNA. Germline CDR1 is DFQATT and CDR2 is SNEGSKA (reference sequence). The CDR3 covers 15 residues. The CDR3 sequence is CSARDPTGVPSGYTF.